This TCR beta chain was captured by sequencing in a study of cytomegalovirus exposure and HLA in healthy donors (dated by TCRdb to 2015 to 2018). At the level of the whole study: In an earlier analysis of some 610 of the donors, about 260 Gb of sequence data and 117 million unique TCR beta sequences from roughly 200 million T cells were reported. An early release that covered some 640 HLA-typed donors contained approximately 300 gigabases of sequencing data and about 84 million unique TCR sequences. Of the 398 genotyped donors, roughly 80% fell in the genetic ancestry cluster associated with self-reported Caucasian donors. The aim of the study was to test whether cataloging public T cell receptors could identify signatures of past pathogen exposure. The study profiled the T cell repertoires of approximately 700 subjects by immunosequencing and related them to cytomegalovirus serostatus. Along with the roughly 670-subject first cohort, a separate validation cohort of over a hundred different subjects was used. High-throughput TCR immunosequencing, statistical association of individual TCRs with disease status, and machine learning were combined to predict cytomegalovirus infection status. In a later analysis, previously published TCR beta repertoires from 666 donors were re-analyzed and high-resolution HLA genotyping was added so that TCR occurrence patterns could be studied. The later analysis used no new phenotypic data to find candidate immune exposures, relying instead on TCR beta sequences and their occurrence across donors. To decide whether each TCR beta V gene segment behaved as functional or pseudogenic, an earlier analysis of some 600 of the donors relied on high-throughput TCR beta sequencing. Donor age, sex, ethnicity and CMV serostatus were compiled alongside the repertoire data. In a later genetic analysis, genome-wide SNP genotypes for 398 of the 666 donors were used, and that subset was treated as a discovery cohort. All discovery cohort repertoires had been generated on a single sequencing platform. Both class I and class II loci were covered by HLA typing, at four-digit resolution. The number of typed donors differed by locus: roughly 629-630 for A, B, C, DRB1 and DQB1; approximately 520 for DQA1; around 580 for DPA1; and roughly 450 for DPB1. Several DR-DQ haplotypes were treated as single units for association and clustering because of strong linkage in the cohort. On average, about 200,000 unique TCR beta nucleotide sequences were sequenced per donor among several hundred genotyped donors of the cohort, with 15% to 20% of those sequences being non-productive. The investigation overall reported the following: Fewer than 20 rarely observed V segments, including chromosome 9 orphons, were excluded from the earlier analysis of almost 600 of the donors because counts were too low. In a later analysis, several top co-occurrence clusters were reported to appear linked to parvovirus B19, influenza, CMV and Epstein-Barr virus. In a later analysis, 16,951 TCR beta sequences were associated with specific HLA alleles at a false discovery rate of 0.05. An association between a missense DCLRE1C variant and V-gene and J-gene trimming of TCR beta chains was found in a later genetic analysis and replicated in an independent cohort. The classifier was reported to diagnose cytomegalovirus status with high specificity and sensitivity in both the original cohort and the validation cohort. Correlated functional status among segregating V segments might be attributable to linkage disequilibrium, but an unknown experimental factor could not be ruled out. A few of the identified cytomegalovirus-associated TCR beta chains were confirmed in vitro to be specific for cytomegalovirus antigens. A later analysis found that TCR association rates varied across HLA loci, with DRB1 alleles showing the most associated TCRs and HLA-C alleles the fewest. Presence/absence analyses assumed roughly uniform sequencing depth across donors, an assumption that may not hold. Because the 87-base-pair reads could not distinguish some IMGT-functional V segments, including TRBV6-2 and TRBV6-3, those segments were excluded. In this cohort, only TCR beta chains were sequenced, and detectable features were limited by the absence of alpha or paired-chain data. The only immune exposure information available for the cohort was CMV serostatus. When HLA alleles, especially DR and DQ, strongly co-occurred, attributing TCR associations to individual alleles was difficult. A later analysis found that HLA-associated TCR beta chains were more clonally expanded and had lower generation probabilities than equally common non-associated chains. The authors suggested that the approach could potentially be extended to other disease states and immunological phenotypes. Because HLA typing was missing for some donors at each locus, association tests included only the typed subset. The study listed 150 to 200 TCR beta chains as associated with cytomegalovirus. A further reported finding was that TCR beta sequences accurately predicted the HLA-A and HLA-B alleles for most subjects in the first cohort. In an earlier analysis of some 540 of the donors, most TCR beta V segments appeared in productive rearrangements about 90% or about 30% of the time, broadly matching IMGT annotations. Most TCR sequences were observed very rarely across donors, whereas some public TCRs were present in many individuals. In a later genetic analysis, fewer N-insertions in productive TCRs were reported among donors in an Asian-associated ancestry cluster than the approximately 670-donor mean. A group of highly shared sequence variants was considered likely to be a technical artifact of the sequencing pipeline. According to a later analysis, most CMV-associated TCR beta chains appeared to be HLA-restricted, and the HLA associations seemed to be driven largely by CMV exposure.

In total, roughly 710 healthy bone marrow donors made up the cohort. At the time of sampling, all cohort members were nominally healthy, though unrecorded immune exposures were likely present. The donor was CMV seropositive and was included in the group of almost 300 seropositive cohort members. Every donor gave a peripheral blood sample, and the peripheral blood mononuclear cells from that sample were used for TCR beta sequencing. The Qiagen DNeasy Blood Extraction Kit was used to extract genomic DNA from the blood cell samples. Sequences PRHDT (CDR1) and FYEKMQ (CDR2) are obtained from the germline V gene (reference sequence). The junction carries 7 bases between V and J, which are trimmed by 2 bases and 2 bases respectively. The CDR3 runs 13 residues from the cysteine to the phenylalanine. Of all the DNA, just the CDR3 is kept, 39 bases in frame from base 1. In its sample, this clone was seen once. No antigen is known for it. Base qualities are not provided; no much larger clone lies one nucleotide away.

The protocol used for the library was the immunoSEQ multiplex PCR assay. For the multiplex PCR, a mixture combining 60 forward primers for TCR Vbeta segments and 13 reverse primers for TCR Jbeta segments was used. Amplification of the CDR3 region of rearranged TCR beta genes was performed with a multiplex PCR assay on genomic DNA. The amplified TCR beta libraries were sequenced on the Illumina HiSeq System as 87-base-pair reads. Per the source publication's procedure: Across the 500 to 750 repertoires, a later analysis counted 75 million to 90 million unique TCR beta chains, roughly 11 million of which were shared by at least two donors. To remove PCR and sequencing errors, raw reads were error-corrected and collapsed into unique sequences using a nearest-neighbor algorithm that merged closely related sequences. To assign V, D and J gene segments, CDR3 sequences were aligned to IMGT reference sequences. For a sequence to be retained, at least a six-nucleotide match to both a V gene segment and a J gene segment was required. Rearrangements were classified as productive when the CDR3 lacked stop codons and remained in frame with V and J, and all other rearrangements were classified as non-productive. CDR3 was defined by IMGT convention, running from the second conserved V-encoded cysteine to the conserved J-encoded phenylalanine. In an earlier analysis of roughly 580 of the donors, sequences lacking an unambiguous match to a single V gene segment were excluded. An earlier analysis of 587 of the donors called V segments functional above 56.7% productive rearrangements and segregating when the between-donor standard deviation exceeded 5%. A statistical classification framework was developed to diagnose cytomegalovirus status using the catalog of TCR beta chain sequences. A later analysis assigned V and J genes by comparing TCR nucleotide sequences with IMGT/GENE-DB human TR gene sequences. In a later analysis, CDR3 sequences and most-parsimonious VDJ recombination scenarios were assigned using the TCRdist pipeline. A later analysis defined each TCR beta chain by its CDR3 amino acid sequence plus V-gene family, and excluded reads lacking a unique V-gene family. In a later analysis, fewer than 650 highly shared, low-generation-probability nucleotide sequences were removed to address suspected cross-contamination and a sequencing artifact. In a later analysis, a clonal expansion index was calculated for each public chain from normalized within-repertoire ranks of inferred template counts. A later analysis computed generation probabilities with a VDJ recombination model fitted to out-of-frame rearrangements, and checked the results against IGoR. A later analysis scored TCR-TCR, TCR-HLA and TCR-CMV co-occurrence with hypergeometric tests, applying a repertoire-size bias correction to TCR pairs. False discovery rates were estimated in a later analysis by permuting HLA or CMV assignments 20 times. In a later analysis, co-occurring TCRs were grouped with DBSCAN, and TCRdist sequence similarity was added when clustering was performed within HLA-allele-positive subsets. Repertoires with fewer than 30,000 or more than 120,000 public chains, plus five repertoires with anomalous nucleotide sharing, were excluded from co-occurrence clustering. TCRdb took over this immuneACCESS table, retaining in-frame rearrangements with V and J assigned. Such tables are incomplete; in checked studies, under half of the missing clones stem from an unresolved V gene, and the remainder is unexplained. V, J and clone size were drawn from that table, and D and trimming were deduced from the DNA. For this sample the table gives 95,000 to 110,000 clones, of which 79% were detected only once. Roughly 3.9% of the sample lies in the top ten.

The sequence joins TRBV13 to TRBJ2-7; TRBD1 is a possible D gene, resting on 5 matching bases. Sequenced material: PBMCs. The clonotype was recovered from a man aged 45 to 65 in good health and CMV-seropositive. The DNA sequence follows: TGTGCCAGCAGCTTATTAGGGGCCTACGAGCAGTACTTC. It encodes CASSLLGAYEQYF.